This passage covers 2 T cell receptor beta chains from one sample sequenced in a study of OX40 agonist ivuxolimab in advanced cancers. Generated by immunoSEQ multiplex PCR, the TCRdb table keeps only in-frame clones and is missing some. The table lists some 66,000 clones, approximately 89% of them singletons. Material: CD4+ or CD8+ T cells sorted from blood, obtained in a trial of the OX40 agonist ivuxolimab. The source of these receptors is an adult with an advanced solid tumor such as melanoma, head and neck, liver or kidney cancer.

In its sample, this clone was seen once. CDR3 coding DNA: TGTGCCACCAGCAGTGGGCGGGGGGCAGGGGATACGCAGTATTTT. Protein sequence: CATSSGRGAGDTQYF. This chain joins TRBV15 and TRBJ2-3; 8 bases are shared with TRBD2. Germline loops: CDR1 LNHNV, CDR2 YYDKDF (reference sequence). Unmatched junction bases numbered 8, after V lost 3 bases and J lost 6 bases. This CDR3 has 15 amino acids.

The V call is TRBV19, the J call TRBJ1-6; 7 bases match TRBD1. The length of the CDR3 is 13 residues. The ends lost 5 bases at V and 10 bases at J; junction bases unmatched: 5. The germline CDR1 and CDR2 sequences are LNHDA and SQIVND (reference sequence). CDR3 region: CASSGTGDSPLHF. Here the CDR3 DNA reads TGTGCCAGTAGTGGCACAGGGGACTCACCCCTCCACTTT. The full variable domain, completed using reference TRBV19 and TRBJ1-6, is DGGITQSPKYLFRKEGQNVTLSCEQNLNHDAMYWYRQDPGQGLRLIYYSQIVNDFQKGDIAEGYSVSREKKESFPLTVTSAQKNPTAFYLCASSGTGDSPLHFGNGTRLTVT.